These 28 T cell receptor beta chains were sequenced from one sample in a study of T cell repertoires in cytomegalovirus infection (dated by TCRdb to about 2019). Sequenced on an Illumina HiSeq 1500. TCRdb reran the public reads through fastp at Q25 and MiXCR, keeping productive beta chains. A single entry per CDR3 protein holds the most common genes and DNA from its merged rows. Present in this sample are some 920,000 distinct CDR3 sequences, roughly 30% of which were seen just once. Over 11% of the sample is held by the ten biggest clonotypes. Reading the label with the study, this specimen's treatment or condition is: in vitro stimulation with specific CMV peptide epitopes to enrich CMV-specific T cells. The antigens these receptors bind are not known. The sequenced sample was cultured CD8+ T cells from PBMCs, obtained from culture after CMV antigen stimulation. All receptors derive from a human donor in good health (CMV status not recorded). Some clones in this sample may be carry-over from other donors' samples.

The V gene is TRBV29-1, the J gene TRBJ2-3, with 7 bases matching TRBD2. Germline CDR1 and CDR2: SQVTM and ANQGSEA. With 0 bases clipped from V and 2 bases from J, the junction kept 5 bases outside the gene matches. The CDR3 extends over 15 amino acids. CDR3 amino acids: CSVEEVGGFTDTQYF. The CDR3 DNA sequence: TGCAGCGTTGAAGAGGTGGGGGGGTTCACAGATACGCAGTATTTT.

The chain couples TRBV7-8 to TRBJ2-3; D may correspond to TRBD1 or TRBD2 (6 bases each). V was pared by 2 bases and J by 2 bases, with 17 bases between. CDR3 length: 17 amino acids. Germline CDR1 and CDR2: SGHVS and FQNEAQ. The DNA for the CDR3 is TGTGCCAGCAGCTTAATCGGGGGCCAGAGACTCACAGATACGCAGTATTTT. It specifies CASSLIGGQRLTDTQYF.

V gene TRBV15 combines with J gene TRBJ1-3, with D maybe TRBD1 (6 bases). The CDR3 length is 15 residues. V shed 0 bases and J shed 14 bases, with 20 bases lying between them. The V gene's germline CDR1 is LNHNV and CDR2 YYDKDF (reference sequence). CDR3 protein: CATSRERGGPRGLYF. CDR3 coding DNA: TGTGCCACCAGCAGAGAGAGGGGGGGACCGAGGGGTTTATATTTT. The entire variable domain, with the rest obtained from reference TRBV15 and TRBJ1-3, is as follows: DAMVIQNPRYQVTQFGKPVTLSCSQTLNHNVMYWYQQKSSQAPKLLFHYYDKDFNNEADTPDNFQSRRPNTSFCFLDIRSPGLGDTAMYLCATSRERGGPRGLYFGEGSWLTVV.

This clonotype was detected only a few times. The chain links TRBV6-2 or TRBV6-3 to TRBJ2-1; 8 bases agree with TRBD2. The germline CDR1 and CDR2 sequences are MNHEY and SVGEGT. The CDR3 extends over 13 amino acids. The J segment lost 0 bases and the V segment lost 8 bases, leaving 0 bases of the junction unmatched. The CDR3 DNA sequence: TGTGCCAGCGGGACTAGCTCCTACAATGAGCAGTTCTTC. Protein sequence: CASGTSSYNEQFF.

This sequence joins TRBV6-6 and TRBJ1-1; 12 bases fit TRBD1. The junction had 10 bases not matched to a gene; V was cut back by 6 bases and J by 2 bases. Looked up from germline, CDR1 is MNHNY and CDR2 is SVGAGI (reference sequence). The CDR3 spans 17 residues. In DNA, the CDR3 is TGTGCCAGCAGAACCGGGACAGGGGGCTATCTCAACACTGAAGCTTTCTTT. Amino acid sequence: CASRTGTGGYLNTEAFF.

The V and J genes are TRBV4-1 and TRBJ2-5; D is ambiguous. This CDR3 is built from 15 residues. The V end was cut by 4 bases, the J end by 4 bases, with 16 bases between. Germline V gives CDR1 MGHRA, CDR2 YSYEKL. The CDR3 loop reads CASSPSLGWGETQYF. CDR3 nucleotides: TGCGCCAGCAGCCCGAGCCTGGGGTGGGGAGAGACCCAGTACTTC.

This clonotype was recorded a few times. V gene TRBV7-9 combines with J gene TRBJ1-4, with D possibly TRBD1 on 6 matching bases. V was pared by 5 bases and J by 5 bases, with 12 bases between. Per germline, CDR1 SEHNR and CDR2 FQNEAQ (reference sequence). This CDR3 region has 14 residues. CDR3 in DNA: TGTGCCAGCAGCCGCCGGGACACCAATGAAAAACTGTTTTTT. Translation: CASSRRDTNEKLFF.

J is TRBJ2-1 and V is TRBV15, with no clear D. From germline, CDR1 is LNHNV and CDR2 YYDKDF (reference sequence). Trimming left V 1 base short and J 0 bases short, with 10 bases between. This CDR3 is built from 16 residues. Written as DNA, the CDR3 is TGTGCCACCAGCAGAGGTAGGGAAAACTCCTACAATGAGCAGTTCTTC. Amino acids: CATSRGRENSYNEQFF.

This clonotype was observed many times. The V and J genes are TRBV4-1 and TRBJ2-1; the D gene is possibly TRBD1 (5 bases). V lost 4 bases to trimming and J lost 7 bases, with 17 bases between them. The CDR3 runs 15 residues. CDR1 is MGHRA and CDR2 is YSYEKL in the germline V gene. CDR3 sequence (DNA): TGCGCCAGCAGCCTTGACAGTTTTACACGGAATGAGCAGTTCTTC. Amino acid sequence: CASSLDSFTRNEQFF.

V gene TRBV28 combines with J gene TRBJ2-1, with 7 bases lining up with TRBD2. The CDR3 is made up of 16 amino acids. Germline V CDR1 and CDR2: MDHEN, SYDVKM. V lost 2 bases, J lost 3 bases, and 7 bases stayed unmatched. CDR3 DNA: TGTGCCAGCAGTTTAGTTCTTAGCGGGCTCTACAATGAGCAGTTCTTC. This sequence encodes CASSLVLSGLYNEQFF.

This clonotype was found a few times. The chain couples TRBV15 to TRBJ1-2; 8 bases are a match to TRBD1. The germline gives CDR1 LNHNV, CDR2 YYDKDF (reference sequence). The length of the CDR3 is 15 residues. V was clipped by 3 bases and J by 4 bases; unmatched bases: 7. CDR3 coding DNA: TGTGCCACCAGCAGTGGGACAGGAGGCGTCTATGGCTACACCTTC. It codes for CATSSGTGGVYGYTF.

This clonotype was found many times. This chain links TRBV6-2 or TRBV6-3 with TRBJ2-1, with D perhaps TRBD2 (7 bases). V was clipped by 4 bases and J by 6 bases, with 10 bases between them. CDR1 and CDR2 (germline): MNHEY, SVGEGT. The CDR3 has 13 amino acids. The DNA of the CDR3 is TGTGCCAGCAGTTGGGGGGGGGCCAATGAGCAGTTCTTC. Its translation: CASSWGGANEQFF.

This clonotype turned up a few times. This chain connects TRBV7-6 to TRBJ1-1; D unclear. Trimming stripped 5 bases from V and 1 base from J, with 8 bases between. From germline, CDR1 is SGHVS and CDR2 FNYEAQ. The CDR3 spans 13 residues. CDR3 in amino acids: CASSTRQNTEAFF. The CDR3 nucleotides read TGTGCCAGCAGCACACGACAGAACACTGAAGCTTTCTTT.

The V call is TRBV27, the J call TRBJ2-3, with D perhaps TRBD1 or TRBD2 (5 bases each). V was trimmed by 10 bases and J by 3 bases, leaving 29 bases between them. The CDR3 is 18 residues long. Germline V gene lookup returns CDR1 MNHEY and CDR2 SMNVEV (reference sequence). The CDR3 reads CANFPSGPGAPRTDTQYF. In DNA form, the CDR3 reads TGTGCCAACTTCCCCTCTGGCCCCGGGGCACCGAGAACAGATACGCAGTATTTT.

This clonotype appeared a few times. This chain uses TRBV19 with TRBJ1-1, with 7 nucleotides matching TRBD1. Germline V gene sequence: CDR1 LNHDA, CDR2 SQIVND (reference sequence). Trimming took 3 bases from V and 0 from J; bases not matched to a gene: 7. The CDR3 covers 16 residues. This chain's CDR3 is CASSIPAGGMNTEAFF. DNA for the CDR3: TGTGCCAGTAGTATCCCAGCAGGGGGGATGAACACTGAAGCTTTCTTT.

This clonotype was counted only a few times. This rearrangement joins TRBV4-1 to TRBJ1-2; D is unresolved. Germline V gives CDR1 MGHRA, CDR2 YSYEKL. Trimming stripped 6 bases from V and 0 bases from J, with 14 bases between. This CDR3 has 15 amino acids. CDR3 in DNA: TGCGCCAGCAGTCTGGACGGTGGGACTAACTATGGCTACACCTTC. Protein product: CASSLDGGTNYGYTF.

In this sample, this clonotype turned up many times. V and J are TRBV7-2 and TRBJ2-7, with TRBD2 matching over 9 bases. This CDR3 comprises 14 residues. Looked up from germline, CDR1 is SGHTA and CDR2 is FQGNSA. Losses at the gene ends were 6 bases for V and 4 bases for J; bases not matched to a gene: 7. The CDR3 reads CASSYLAGVYEQYF. The CDR3 DNA reads as TGTGCCAGCAGTTACTTAGCGGGGGTTTACGAGCAGTACTTC.

This clonotype was seen ten or more times. The rearrangement uses TRBV7-2 and TRBJ2-3, with TRBD1 identical over 7 bases. The J segment lost 3 bases and the V segment lost 1 base, leaving 4 bases of the junction unmatched. Germline assignment: CDR1 SGHTA and CDR2 FQGNSA. This CDR3 contains 15 residues. The CDR3 nucleotides read TGTGCCAGCAGCTTAGAGAGGGGGCGGACAGATACGCAGTATTTT. This encodes CASSLERGRTDTQYF. The full variable domain, in which reference TRBV7-2 and TRBJ2-3 provide the parts outside the CDR3, is GAGVSQSPSNKVTEKGKDVELRCDPISGHTALYWYRQSLGQGLEFLIYFQGNSAPDKSGLPSDRFSAERTGGSVSTLTIQRTQQEDSAVYLCASSLERGRTDTQYFGPGTRLTVL.

This clonotype was seen a few times. CDR3 coding DNA: TGTGCCAGCAGCCCCCAAGGGACCGTCTACAATGAGCAGTTCTTC. It is translated as CASSPQGTVYNEQFF. This chain joins TRBV13 and TRBJ2-1, with D tentatively TRBD1 or TRBD2 (5 bases each). Germline assignment: CDR1 PRHDT and CDR2 FYEKMQ (reference sequence). This CDR3 contains 15 residues. The germline V and J ends were trimmed by 5 bases and 3 bases, with 14 bases remaining between them.

This clonotype was observed a handful of times. The V call is TRBV27, the J call TRBJ2-7; D is uncertain. CDR3 length: 11 residues. In germline, CDR1 is MNHEY, CDR2 SMNVEV (reference sequence). Trimming shortened V by 9 bases and J by 1 base, and 7 bases separated the two germline ends. Here the CDR3 DNA reads TGTGCCAGGAAGGGTTCCTACGAGCAGTACGTC. Translation gives CARKGSYEQYV.

This clonotype was recorded a few times. The chain carries TRBV6-8 and TRBJ2-5, with 8 nucleotides matching TRBD2. V gave up 0 bases and J gave up 6 bases; unmatched junction bases: 6. Germline CDR1 is MNHGY and CDR2 is SAAAGT. CDR3 size: 15 residues. The CDR3 region is CASSYSMTSEKTQYF. CDR3 bases: TGTGCCAGCAGTTACTCGATGACTAGCGAGAAGACCCAGTACTTC.

The chain's CDR3 is CASSPWGGAQETQYF. The CDR3 region has the DNA TGTGCCAGCAGCCCCTGGGGGGGGGCTCAAGAGACCCAGTACTTC. This chain connects TRBV5-4 to TRBJ2-5; TRBD2 is a possible D gene (7 bases). The V end was cut by 4 bases, the J end by 2 bases, with 15 bases between. The germline V gene has CDR1 SGHNT and CDR2 YYREEE (reference sequence). The CDR3 covers 15 residues.

This clonotype was seen once. The gene calls are TRBV2 and TRBJ2-1; tentatively, D is TRBD1 or TRBD2 (6 bases each). CDR1 and CDR2 (germline): SNHLY, FYNNEI. The length of the CDR3 is 15 residues. V shed 4 bases and J shed 4 bases, with 14 bases lying between them. The DNA of the CDR3 is TGTGCCAGCAGTGTACGGGGGCCCACTTACAATGAGCAGTTCTTC. Amino acid sequence: CASSVRGPTYNEQFF.

The CDR3 DNA follows: TGTGCCACCAGGGAGGCAGGCGGGAGAGATACGCAGTATTTT. It encodes CATREAGGRDTQYF. This chain uses TRBV6-5 with TRBJ2-3, with 7 positions matching TRBD2. CDR3 length equals 14 residues. V was pared by 10 bases and J by 5 bases, with 12 bases of the junction left unmatched. Germline CDR1 MNHEY, CDR2 SVGAGI.

This clonotype was detected a few times. The CDR3 protein is CASSSGGGHSYNEQFF. In DNA form, the CDR3 reads TGTGCCAGCAGCTCGGGGGGGGGCCACTCCTACAATGAGCAGTTCTTC. The chain links TRBV7-4 to TRBJ2-1, with 8 positions matching TRBD2. The CDR3 has 16 amino acids. The ends lost 4 bases at V and 0 bases at J; junction bases unmatched: 5. The V gene's germline CDR1 is SGHVT and CDR2 SQSDAQ.

This clonotype turned up a few times. The genes are TRBV11-3 and TRBJ2-1; tentatively, D is TRBD1 or TRBD2 (6 bases each). This CDR3 comprises 14 residues. V lost 5 bases to trimming and J lost 10 bases, with 18 bases between them. Per the germline V gene, CDR1 is SGHNT and CDR2 is YENEEA. This CDR3 is CASSRRDKPEEQFF. CDR3 coding DNA: TGTGCCAGCAGCAGGCGGGACAAGCCCGAGGAGCAGTTCTTC.

In this sample, this clonotype turned up a few times. This sequence joins TRBV7-9 and TRBJ2-7; the D gene is possibly TRBD2 (5 bases). V was clipped by 4 bases and J by 4 bases, with 14 bases between them. In germline, CDR1 is SEHNR, CDR2 FQNEAQ (reference sequence). CDR3 length: 14 residues. Here the CDR3 reads CASSSEGRRYEQYF. The DNA of the CDR3 is TGTGCCAGCAGCTCCGAGGGTCGGAGGTACGAGCAGTACTTC. The variable domain in full, with the rest retrieved from reference TRBV7-9 and TRBJ2-7, is DTGVSQNPRHKITKRGQNVTFRCDPISEHNRLYWYRQTLGQGPEFLTYFQNEAQLEKSRLLSDRFSAERPKGSFSTLEIQRTEQGDSAMYLCASSSEGRRYEQYFGPGTRLTVT.

This clonotype was counted only a few times. This rearrangement joins TRBV24-1 to TRBJ2-2; D is possibly TRBD1 or TRBD2 (5 bases each). This CDR3 is 19 amino acids long. The V and J ends lost 8 bases and 2 bases respectively, with 26 bases between them. Germline V gene sequence: CDR1 KGHDR, CDR2 SFDVKD. CDR3 protein: CATKGPGRREGFNTGELFF. CDR3 sequence (DNA): TGTGCCACCAAGGGGCCTGGCAGGCGAGAGGGATTTAACACCGGGGAGCTGTTTTTT.